This is a list of T cell receptor beta chains from one sample in a study of cytotoxic CD8 clonotypes in ibrutinib-treated CLL. The assay was immunoSEQ multiplex PCR, and TCRdb's table has in-frame clones only and misses some. Here the sample spans 97,000 or so clones, 70% to 80% being singletons. This specimen consisted of PBMCs, obtained after 12 months of ibrutinib treatment. The receptors were gathered from a human donor with chronic lymphocytic leukemia. CDR3s include the opening cysteine and the closing phenylalanine or tryptophan. A D gene is named only where the DNA matches it firmly. Rows give clone size only sometimes, using once, few, many, or a class for an expanded clone.

D: .
J: TRBJ2-1
size: .
V: TRBV27
CDR3: CASSSEFLIPNEQFF
DNA: TGTGCCAGCAGTTCCGAGTTTCTTATTCCGAATGAGCAGTTCTTC

D: TRBD2
J: TRBJ2-5
size: .
V: TRBV14
CDR3: CASSPIAGASGTQYF
DNA: TGTGCCAGCAGCCCAATAGCGGGGGCCTCCGGGACCCAGTACTTC

D: .
J: TRBJ2-1
size: .
V: TRBV5-1
CDR3: CASTVMTRSYNEQFF
DNA: TGCGCCAGCACCGTAATGACTAGATCGTACAATGAGCAGTTCTTC

D: .
J: TRBJ2-2
size: .
V: TRBV29-1
CDR3: CSVEEVSGAGELFF
DNA: TGCAGCGTTGAAGAGGTCTCGGGGGCCGGGGAGCTGTTTTTT

D: .
J: TRBJ2-7
size: .
V: TRBV6-5
CDR3: CASSAGQSYEQYF
DNA: TGTGCCAGCAGTGCGGGACAGTCTTACGAGCAGTACTTC

D: .
J: TRBJ1-6
size: .
V: TRBV30
CDR3: CARQSSYNSPLHF
DNA: TGTGCCCGACAGAGCTCCTATAATTCACCCCTCCACTTT

D: .
J: TRBJ2-5
size: .
V: TRBV7-3
CDR3: CASSRAAGLQETQYF
DNA: TGTGCCAGCAGCCGGGCGGCTGGGCTCCAAGAGACCCAGTACTTC

D: .
J: TRBJ1-5
size: .
V: TRBV28
CDR3: CASSFGQGRLQPQHF
DNA: TGTGCCAGCAGTTTCGGGCAGGGCCGTCTTCAGCCCCAGCATTTT

D: TRBD1
J: TRBJ2-7
size: .
V: TRBV7-3
CDR3: CASSLPRDRDFEQYF
DNA: TGTGCCAGCAGCTTACCTAGGGACAGAGACTTCGAGCAGTACTTC

D: .
J: TRBJ1-2
size: few
V: TRBV30
CDR3: CAWSVRQSGYTF
DNA: TGTGCCTGGAGTGTACGTCAGAGTGGCTACACCTTC

D: .
J: TRBJ2-2
size: .
V: TRBV25-1
CDR3: CASSPPANTGELFF
DNA: TGTGCCAGCAGTCCTCCAGCAAACACCGGGGAGCTGTTTTTT

D: .
J: TRBJ1-1
size: medium-sized
V: TRBV27
CDR3: CASSPGGRRSPNTEAFF
DNA: TGTGCCAGCAGCCCGGGGGGGCGGAGGTCCCCGAACACTGAAGCTTTCTTT

D: .
J: TRBJ1-1
size: .
V: TRBV11-3
CDR3: CASRKKQFFAFF
DNA: TGTGCCAGCAGGAAGAAGCAGTTTTTCGCTTTCTTT

D: .
J: TRBJ2-7
size: .
V: TRBV5-1
CDR3: CASSLGGSGRFEQYF
DNA: TGCGCCAGCAGTCTGGGGGGTTCGGGGAGATTCGAGCAGTACTTC

D: .
J: TRBJ2-1
size: .
V: TRBV21-1
CDR3: CAPQHRGTAYNEQFF
DNA: TGTGCCCCTCAGCATCGGGGGACAGCCTACAATGAGCAGTTCTTC

D: .
J: TRBJ1-4
size: .
V: TRBV5-1
CDR3: CASSFSRTTNEKLFF
DNA: TGCGCCAGCAGCTTTAGTCGGACAACTAATGAAAAACTGTTTTTT

D: TRBD2
J: TRBJ2-3
size: once
V: TRBV28
CDR3: CATFMSGDYTDTQYF
DNA: TGTGCCACCTTTATGTCTGGGGACTACACAGATACGCAGTATTTT

D: .
J: TRBJ2-2
size: .
V: TRBV6-4
CDR3: CASSYEANTGELFF
DNA: TGTGCCAGCAGCTATGAGGCGAACACCGGGGAGCTGTTTTTT

D: .
J: TRBJ2-7
size: .
V: TRBV6-5
CDR3: CASGRDEQYF
DNA: TGTGCCAGCGGAAGGGACGAGCAGTACTTC

D: .
J: TRBJ2-2
size: .
V: TRBV28
CDR3: CASSLDGLWVSGELFF
DNA: TGTGCCAGCAGTTTAGATGGGCTTTGGGTGAGCGGGGAGCTGTTTTTT

D: .
J: TRBJ2-3
size: once
V: TRBV10-3
CDR3: CAITNRQDSTDTQYF
DNA: TGTGCCATCACCAACAGACAGGATAGCACAGATACGCAGTATTTT

D: .
J: TRBJ1-2
size: .
V: TRBV25-1
CDR3: CASSGNYGYTF
DNA: TGTGCCAGCAGTGGAAACTATGGCTACACCTTC

D: .
J: TRBJ1-1
size: few
V: TRBV10-2
CDR3: CASSAEGKSTEAFF
DNA: TGCGCCAGCAGTGCGGAGGGAAAGAGCACTGAAGCTTTCTTT

D: .
J: TRBJ1-6
size: .
V: TRBV6-6
CDR3: CASSHGTTSNSPLHF
DNA: TGTGCCAGCAGTCATGGGACAACTAGTAATTCACCCCTCCACTTT

D: .
J: TRBJ2-1
size: .
V: TRBV7-8
CDR3: CASSFGTSNNEQFF
DNA: TGTGCCAGCAGCTTTGGGACCAGCAACAATGAGCAGTTCTTC

D: .
J: TRBJ1-2
size: few
V: TRBV30
CDR3: CAWRMDGRTYGYTF
DNA: TGTGCCTGGAGAATGGACGGCCGGACTTATGGCTACACCTTC

D: .
J: TRBJ1-2
size: .
V: TRBV6-5
CDR3: CASSLSSIGVYGYTF
DNA: TGTGCCAGCAGCCTCAGCAGTATAGGAGTCTATGGCTACACCTTC

D: .
J: TRBJ1-3
size: .
V: TRBV9
CDR3: CASSVAVSSGNTIYF
DNA: TGTGCCAGCAGCGTAGCGGTCAGCTCTGGAAACACCATATATTTT

D: TRBD1
J: TRBJ1-6
size: .
V: TRBV6-6
CDR3: CASSSGQGYNSPLHF
DNA: TGTGCCAGCAGTTCGGGACAGGGGTATAATTCACCCCTCCACTTT

D: TRBD1
J: TRBJ2-5
size: .
V: TRBV6-6
CDR3: CASSTTTGGRETQYF
DNA: TGTGCCAGCAGTACTACTACAGGGGGCCGAGAGACCCAGTACTTC

D: TRBD2
J: TRBJ2-3
size: .
V: TRBV11-3
CDR3: CASSPQGRGSTDTQYF
DNA: TGTGCCAGCAGCCCCCAAGGGAGGGGTTCAACAGATACGCAGTATTTT

D: .
J: TRBJ2-2
size: .
V: TRBV2
CDR3: CASNQGGNTGELFF
DNA: TGTGCCAGCAACCAAGGAGGGAACACCGGGGAGCTGTTTTTT

D: .
J: TRBJ1-2
size: .
V: TRBV25-1
CDR3: CASSLDSDYGYTF
DNA: TGTGCCAGCAGTCTGGACAGTGACTATGGCTACACCTTC

D: TRBD1
J: TRBJ1-1
size: .
V: TRBV5-1
CDR3: CASSRQGASEAFF
DNA: TGCGCCAGCAGCCGACAGGGGGCCTCTGAAGCTTTCTTT

D: TRBD2
J: TRBJ2-5
size: .
V: TRBV6-5
CDR3: CASSYSSTSGRETQYF
DNA: TGTGCCAGCAGTTACTCGAGTACTAGCGGGAGGGAGACCCAGTACTTC

D: TRBD2
J: TRBJ2-3
size: .
V: TRBV9
CDR3: CASSVAAGGRDTQYF
DNA: TGTGCCAGCAGCGTAGCAGCGGGGGGCCGAGATACGCAGTATTTT

D: .
J: TRBJ2-7
size: .
V: TRBV5-1
CDR3: CASSDGPTGSEQYF
DNA: TGCGCCAGCAGCGACGGGCCGACAGGCTCCGAGCAGTACTTC

D: TRBD1
J: TRBJ2-2
size: once
V: TRBV7-3
CDR3: CASSKDRGGGTGELFF
DNA: TGTGCCAGCAGCAAAGACAGGGGAGGCGGCACCGGGGAGCTGTTTTTT

D: .
J: TRBJ2-2
size: .
V: TRBV9
CDR3: CASSQMDAAGELFF
DNA: TGTGCCAGCAGTCAAATGGACGCGGCCGGGGAGCTGTTTTTT

D: .
J: TRBJ2-5
size: few
V: TRBV4-1
CDR3: CASSQEGSGLFQETQYF
DNA: TGCGCCAGCAGCCAAGAAGGATCGGGCCTCTTCCAAGAGACCCAGTACTTC

D: TRBD1
J: TRBJ2-5
size: .
V: TRBV5-1
CDR3: CASMDRRSYQETQYF
DNA: TGCGCCAGCATGGACAGGAGATCGTACCAAGAGACCCAGTACTTC